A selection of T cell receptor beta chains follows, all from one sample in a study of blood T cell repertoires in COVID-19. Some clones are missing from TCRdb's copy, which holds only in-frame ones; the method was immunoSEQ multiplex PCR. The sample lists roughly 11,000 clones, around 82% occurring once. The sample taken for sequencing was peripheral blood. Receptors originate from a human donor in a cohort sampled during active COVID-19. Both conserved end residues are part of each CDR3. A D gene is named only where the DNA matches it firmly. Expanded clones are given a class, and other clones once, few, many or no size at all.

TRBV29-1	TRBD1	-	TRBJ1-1	CSVEGGQGATEAFF	TGCAGCGTTGAAGGGGGACAGGGGGCGACTGAAGCTTTCTTT
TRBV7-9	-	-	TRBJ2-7	CASSPSIDSYEQYF	TGTGCCAGCAGCCCCTCCATCGACAGCTACGAGCAGTACTTC
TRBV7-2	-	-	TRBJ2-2	CASRGDGLNTGELFF	TGTGCCAGCAGGGGAGACGGACTGAACACCGGGGAGCTGTTTTTT
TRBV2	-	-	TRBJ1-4	CASRRVAATNEKLFF	TGTGCCAGCAGGCGGGTAGCAGCAACTAATGAAAAACTGTTTTTT
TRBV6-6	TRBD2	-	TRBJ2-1	CASSRSGGPLLTPYNEQFF	TGTGCCAGCAGTCGGAGCGGGGGGCCATTACTCACCCCTTACAATGAGCAGTTCTTC
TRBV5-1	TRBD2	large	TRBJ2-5	CASSLSGGYQETQYF	TGCGCCAGCAGCTTGTCGGGGGGGTACCAAGAGACCCAGTACTTC
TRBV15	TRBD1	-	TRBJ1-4	CATSRDAGGYEKLFF	TGTGCCACCAGCAGAGACGCAGGGGGCTATGAAAAACTGTTTTTT
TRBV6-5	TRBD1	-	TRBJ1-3	CATSRGPSGNTIYF	TGTGCCACTAGCAGGGGGCCCTCTGGAAACACCATATATTTT
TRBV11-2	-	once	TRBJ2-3	CASSFRQSRTDTQYF	TGTGCCAGCAGCTTCAGGCAGTCCCGCACAGATACGCAGTATTTT
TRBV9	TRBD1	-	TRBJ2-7	CASSPRQGAAYEQYF	TGTGCCAGCAGCCCCCGACAGGGGGCTGCCTACGAGCAGTACTTC
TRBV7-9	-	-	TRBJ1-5	CASSARNQPQHF	TGTGCCAGCAGCGCTCGGAATCAGCCCCAGCATTTT
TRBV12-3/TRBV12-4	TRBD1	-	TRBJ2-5	CASNYRGGETQYF	TGTGCCAGCAATTACAGGGGTGGGGAGACCCAGTACTTC
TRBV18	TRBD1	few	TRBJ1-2	CASSPNRGDGYTF	TGTGCCAGCTCACCAAACAGGGGTGATGGCTACACCTTC
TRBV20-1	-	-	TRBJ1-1	CSARGGEKAFF	TGCAGTGCTAGAGGGGGAGAAAAAGCTTTCTTT
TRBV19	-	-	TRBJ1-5	CASSMGGYSNQPQHF	TGTGCCAGTAGTATGGGAGGTTATAGCAATCAGCCCCAGCATTTT
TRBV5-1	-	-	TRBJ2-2	CASSLVGESGELFF	TGCGCCAGCAGCTTGGTGGGCGAGTCGGGGGAGCTGTTTTTT
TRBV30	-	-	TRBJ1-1	CAWSVRSSGSLPAEAFF	TGTGCCTGGAGTGTACGGAGTAGTGGCAGCCTTCCCGCCGAAGCTTTCTTT
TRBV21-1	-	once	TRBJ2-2	CATTTSGITGELFF	TGTGCCACTACGACTAGCGGGATCACCGGGGAGCTGTTTTTT
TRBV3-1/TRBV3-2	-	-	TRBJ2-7	CASSHSDRPYEQYF	TGTGCCAGCAGCCACTCGGACAGACCCTACGAGCAGTACTTC
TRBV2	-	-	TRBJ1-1	CASSELRGTEAFF	TGTGCCAGCAGTGAATTGAGGGGGACTGAAGCTTTCTTT
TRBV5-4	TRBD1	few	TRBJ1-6	CASSPGQIYNSPLHF	TGTGCCAGCAGCCCGGGACAGATTTATAATTCACCCCTCCACTTT
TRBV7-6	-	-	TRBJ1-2	CASSPTQGGHYGYTF	TGTGCCAGCAGCCCAACGCAGGGAGGGCACTATGGCTACACCTTC
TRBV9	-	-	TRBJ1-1	CASSANNRNPVRETEAFF	TGTGCCAGCAGCGCAAATAACAGAAATCCAGTTAGGGAGACTGAAGCTTTCTTT
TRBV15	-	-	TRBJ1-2	CATRTPPQGGYTF	TGTGCCACCAGAACTCCTCCCCAGGGAGGCTACACCTTC
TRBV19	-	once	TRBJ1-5	CASSPTGWGGGANQPQHF	TGTGCCAGTAGTCCGACAGGATGGGGAGGGGGGGCCAATCAGCCCCAGCATTTT
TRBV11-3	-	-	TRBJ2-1	CASSPGGGRSYNEQFF	TGTGCCAGCAGTCCTGGAGGGGGCCGCTCCTACAATGAGCAGTTCTTC
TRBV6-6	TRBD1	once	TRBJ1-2	CASSNRQGNGYTF	TGTGCCAGCAGTAACCGACAGGGGAATGGCTACACCTTC
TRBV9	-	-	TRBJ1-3	CASSVELGGSGNTIYF	TGTGCCAGCAGCGTAGAATTGGGAGGCTCTGGAAACACCATATATTTT
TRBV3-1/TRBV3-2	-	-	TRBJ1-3	CASSQGAYTIYF	TGTGCCAGCAGCCAGGGAGCCTACACCATATATTTT
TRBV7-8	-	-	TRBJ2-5	CASSLARSGDFQETQYF	TGTGCCAGCAGCTTAGCTCGTTCTGGGGACTTCCAAGAGACCCAGTACTTC
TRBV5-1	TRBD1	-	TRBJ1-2	CASSLGQGVDGYTF	TGCGCCAGCAGCTTGGGACAGGGGGTGGATGGCTACACCTTC
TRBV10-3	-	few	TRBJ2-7	CAIRSGFDSYEQYF	TGTGCCATCAGGTCAGGGTTCGACTCCTACGAGCAGTACTTC
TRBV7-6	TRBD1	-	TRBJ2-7	CASSDRGPSSYEQYF	TGTGCCAGCAGCGACAGGGGGCCCAGCTCCTACGAGCAGTACTTC
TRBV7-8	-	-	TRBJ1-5	CASSPSRGGRNQPQHF	TGTGCCAGCAGCCCCTCCCGGGGCGGGAGAAATCAGCCCCAGCATTTT
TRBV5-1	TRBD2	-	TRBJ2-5	CASSLLAGGGETQYF	TGCGCCAGCAGCTTACTAGCGGGGGGCGGGGAGACCCAGTACTTC
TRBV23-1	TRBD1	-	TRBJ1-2	CASSQGTAERANYGYTF	TGCGCCAGCAGTCAAGGGACAGCGGAGAGAGCTAACTATGGCTACACCTTC
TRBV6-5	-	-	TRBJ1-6	CASSYSGQSPLHF	TGTGCCAGCAGTTACTCGGGACAATCACCCCTCCACTTT
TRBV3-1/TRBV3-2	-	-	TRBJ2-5	CASSPLTGFIETQYF	TGTGCCAGCAGCCCACTCACAGGGTTTATTGAGACCCAGTACTTC
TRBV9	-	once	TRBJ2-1	CASTPPTGHYDNEQFF	TGTGCCAGCACCCCTCCGACGGGACACTATGACAATGAGCAGTTCTTC
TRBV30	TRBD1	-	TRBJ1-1	CAWSVTGGTEAFF	TGTGCCTGGAGTGTCACAGGGGGCACTGAAGCTTTCTTT
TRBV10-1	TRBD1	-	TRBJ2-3	CASSETDRGFLTDTQYF	TGCGCCAGCAGTGAGACGGACAGGGGCTTTTTAACAGATACGCAGTATTTT
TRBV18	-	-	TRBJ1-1	CASSPPRQVMNTEAFF	TGTGCCAGCTCACCACCTAGACAGGTAATGAACACTGAAGCTTTCTTT
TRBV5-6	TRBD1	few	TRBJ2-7	CASSPGTGVREQYF	TGTGCCAGCAGTCCCGGGACAGGGGTGCGGGAGCAGTACTTC
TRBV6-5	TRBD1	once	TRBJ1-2	CASAPGTGFGYTF	TGTGCCAGCGCCCCGGGGACAGGGTTTGGCTACACCTTC
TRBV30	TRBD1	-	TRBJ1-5	CAWRQGGAQPQHF	TGTGCCTGGAGACAGGGGGGTGCTCAGCCCCAGCATTTT
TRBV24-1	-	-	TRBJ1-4	CATQRGSDEKLFF	TGTGCCACCCAAAGAGGATCTGATGAAAAACTGTTTTTT
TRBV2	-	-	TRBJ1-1	CASSVLEAFF	TGTGCCAGCAGTGTACTTGAAGCTTTCTTT
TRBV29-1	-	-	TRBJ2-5	CSVSQAGETQYF	TGCAGCGTTTCCCAGGCGGGGGAGACCCAGTACTTC
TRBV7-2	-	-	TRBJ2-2	CASSLGGSAGVTGELFF	TGTGCCAGCAGCTTAGGGGGCTCGGCAGGGGTCACCGGGGAGCTGTTTTTT
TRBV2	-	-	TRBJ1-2	CASSDRFYYGYTF	TGTGCCAGCAGTGACAGGTTCTACTATGGCTACACCTTC
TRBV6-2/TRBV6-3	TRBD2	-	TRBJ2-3	CASSRAGLTDTQYF	TGTGCCAGCAGTCGAGCGGGACTCACAGATACGCAGTATTTT
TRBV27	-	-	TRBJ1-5	CASSSDRDFYSNQPQHF	TGTGCCAGCAGCTCCGACCGGGATTTTTATAGCAATCAGCCCCAGCATTTT